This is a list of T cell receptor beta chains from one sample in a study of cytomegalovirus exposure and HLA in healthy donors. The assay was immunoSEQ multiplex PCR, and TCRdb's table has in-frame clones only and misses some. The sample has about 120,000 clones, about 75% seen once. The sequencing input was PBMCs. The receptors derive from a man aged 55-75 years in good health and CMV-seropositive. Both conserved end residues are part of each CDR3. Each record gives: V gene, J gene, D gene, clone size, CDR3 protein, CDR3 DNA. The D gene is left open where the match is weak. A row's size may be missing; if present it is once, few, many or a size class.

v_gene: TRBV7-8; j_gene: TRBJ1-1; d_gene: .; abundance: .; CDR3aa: CASGGQWGMNTEAFF; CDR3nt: TGTGCCAGCGGAGGACAGTGGGGTATGAACACTGAAGCTTTCTTT
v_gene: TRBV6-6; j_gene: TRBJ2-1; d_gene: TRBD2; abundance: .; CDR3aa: CASRGTSGNEQFF; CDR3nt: TGTGCCAGCCGAGGGACTAGCGGCAATGAGCAGTTCTTC
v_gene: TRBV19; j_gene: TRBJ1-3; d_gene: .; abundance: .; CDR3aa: CASSPLDREVENTIYF; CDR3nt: TGTGCCAGTAGCCCCCTGGACAGAGAAGTGGAAAACACCATATATTTT
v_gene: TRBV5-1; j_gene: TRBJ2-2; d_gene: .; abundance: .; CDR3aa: CASSPDRRDGELFF; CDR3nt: TGCGCCAGCAGCCCGGACAGGCGGGACGGGGAGCTGTTTTTT
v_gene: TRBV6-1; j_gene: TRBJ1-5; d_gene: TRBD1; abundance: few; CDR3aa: CASSERDRESNQPQHF; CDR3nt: TGTGCCAGCAGTGAGCGGGACAGGGAGAGCAATCAGCCCCAGCATTTT
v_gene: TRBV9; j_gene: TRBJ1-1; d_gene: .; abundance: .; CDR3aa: CASSVGQASEAFF; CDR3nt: TGTGCCAGCAGCGTAGGTCAGGCAAGTGAAGCTTTCTTT
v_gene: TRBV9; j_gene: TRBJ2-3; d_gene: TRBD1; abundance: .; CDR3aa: CASSPRTGADTQYF; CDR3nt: TGTGCCAGCAGCCCCCGGACAGGCGCAGATACGCAGTATTTT
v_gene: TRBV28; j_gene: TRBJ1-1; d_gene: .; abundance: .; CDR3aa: CASGGIVAFF; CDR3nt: TGTGCCAGCGGCGGTATTGTAGCTTTCTTT
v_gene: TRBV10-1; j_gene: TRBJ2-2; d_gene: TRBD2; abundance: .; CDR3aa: CASSEPGLAGGPSTGELFF; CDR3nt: TGCGCCAGCAGTGAACCGGGACTAGCGGGAGGGCCGAGCACCGGGGAGCTGTTTTTT
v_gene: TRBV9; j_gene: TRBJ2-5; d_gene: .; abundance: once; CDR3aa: CASSAGTSETQYF; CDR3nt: TGTGCCAGCAGCGCCGGGACTTCTGAGACCCAGTACTTC
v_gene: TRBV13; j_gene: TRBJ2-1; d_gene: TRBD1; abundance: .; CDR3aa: CASSEGQGAYNEQFF; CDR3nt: TGTGCCAGCAGCGAGGGACAGGGGGCGTACAATGAGCAGTTCTTC
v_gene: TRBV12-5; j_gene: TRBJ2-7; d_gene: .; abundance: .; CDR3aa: CASGRVGATLGEQYF; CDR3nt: TGTGCTAGTGGTCGGGTGGGGGCTACCCTGGGGGAGCAGTACTTC
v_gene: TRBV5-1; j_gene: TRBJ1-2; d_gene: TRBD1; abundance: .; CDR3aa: CASSLSTGNYGYIF; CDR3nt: TGCGCCAGCAGCTTGTCGACAGGGAACTATGGCTACATCTTC
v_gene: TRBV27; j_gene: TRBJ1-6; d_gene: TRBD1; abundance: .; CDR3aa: CASSFGDRANSPLHF; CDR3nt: TGTGCCAGCAGTTTTGGGGACAGGGCTAATTCACCCCTCCACTTT
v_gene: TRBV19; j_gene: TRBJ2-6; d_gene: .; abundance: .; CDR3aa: CASSLPGDSGANVLTF; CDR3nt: TGTGCCAGTAGCCTGCCGGGGGACTCTGGGGCCAACGTCCTGACTTTC
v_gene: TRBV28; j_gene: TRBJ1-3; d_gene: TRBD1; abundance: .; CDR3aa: CASRSGTGPRKSGNTIYF; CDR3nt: TGTGCCAGCAGATCCGGGACAGGTCCACGGAAATCTGGAAACACCATATATTTT
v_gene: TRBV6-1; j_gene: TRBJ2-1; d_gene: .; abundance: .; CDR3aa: CASSPGTGFYNEQFF; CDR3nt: TGTGCCAGCAGCCCCGGGACTGGCTTTTACAATGAGCAGTTCTTC
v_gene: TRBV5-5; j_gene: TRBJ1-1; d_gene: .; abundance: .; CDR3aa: CASSRPQGQPEAFF; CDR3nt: TGTGCCAGCAGCCGACCCCAGGGTCAGCCTGAAGCTTTCTTT
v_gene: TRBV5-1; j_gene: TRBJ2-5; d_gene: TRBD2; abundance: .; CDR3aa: CASSRGLAGGPGETQYF; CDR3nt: TGCGCCAGCAGCAGGGGACTAGCGGGGGGGCCGGGGGAGACCCAGTACTTC
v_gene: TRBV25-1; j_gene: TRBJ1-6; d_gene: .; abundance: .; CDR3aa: CASSDWRGSSSYNSPLHF; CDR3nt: TGTGCCAGCAGTGATTGGCGGGGCTCGAGCTCCTATAATTCACCCCTCCACTTT
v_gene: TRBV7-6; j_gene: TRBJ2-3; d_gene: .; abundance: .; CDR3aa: CASSGGTSRTQYF; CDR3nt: TGTGCCAGCAGCGGCGGGACCTCGAGGACGCAGTATTTT
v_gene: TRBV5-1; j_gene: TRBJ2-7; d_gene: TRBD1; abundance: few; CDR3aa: CASSFAGQGVDEQYF; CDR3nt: TGCGCCAGCAGCTTTGCGGGACAGGGGGTTGACGAGCAGTACTTC
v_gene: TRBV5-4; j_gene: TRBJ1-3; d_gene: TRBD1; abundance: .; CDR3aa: CASRKDRSSGNTIYF; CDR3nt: TGTGCCAGCAGAAAGGACAGGAGCTCTGGAAACACCATATATTTT
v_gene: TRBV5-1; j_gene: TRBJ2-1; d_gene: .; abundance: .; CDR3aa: CASSLDLARVF; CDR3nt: TGCGCCAGCAGCTTGGATCTAGCGAGGGTCTTC
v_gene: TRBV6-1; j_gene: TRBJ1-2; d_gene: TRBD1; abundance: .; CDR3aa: CASMVGGTDYGYTF; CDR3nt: TGTGCCAGCATGGTAGGGGGGACAGACTATGGCTACACCTTC
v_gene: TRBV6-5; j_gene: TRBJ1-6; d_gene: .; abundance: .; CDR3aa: CASSAILRVNSPLHF; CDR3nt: TGTGCCAGCAGCGCTATACTCCGGGTTAATTCACCCCTCCACTTT
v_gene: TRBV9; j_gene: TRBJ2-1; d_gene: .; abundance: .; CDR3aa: CASSALVGSSNEQFF; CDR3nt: TGTGCCAGCAGCGCCTTAGTCGGGAGCTCCAATGAGCAGTTCTTC
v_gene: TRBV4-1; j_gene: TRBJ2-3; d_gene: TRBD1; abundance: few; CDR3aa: CASSQAPGTGVAQPSTDTQYF; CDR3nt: TGCGCCAGCAGCCAAGCCCCCGGGACAGGGGTCGCACAACCTAGCACAGATACGCAGTATTTT
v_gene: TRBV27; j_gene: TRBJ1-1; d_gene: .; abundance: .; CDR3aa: CASSFWGEGTEAFF; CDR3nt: TGTGCCAGCAGTTTCTGGGGGGAGGGGACTGAAGCTTTCTTT
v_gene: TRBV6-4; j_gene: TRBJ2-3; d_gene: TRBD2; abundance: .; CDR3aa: CASSDQGLHTDTQYF; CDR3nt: TGTGCCAGCAGTGACCAGGGACTACACACAGATACGCAGTATTTT
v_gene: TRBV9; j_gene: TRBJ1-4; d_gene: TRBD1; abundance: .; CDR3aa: CASSASGQGDEKLFF; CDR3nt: TGTGCCAGCAGCGCCTCGGGACAGGGGGATGAAAAACTGTTTTTT
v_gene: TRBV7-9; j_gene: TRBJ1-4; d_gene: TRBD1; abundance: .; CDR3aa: CASSAGTGYEKLFF; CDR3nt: TGTGCCAGCAGCGCTGGGACAGGCTATGAAAAACTGTTTTTT
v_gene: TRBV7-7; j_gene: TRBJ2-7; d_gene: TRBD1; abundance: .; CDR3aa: CASSPGTGGSYEQYF; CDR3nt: TGTGCCAGCAGCCCCGGGACAGGTGGCTCCTACGAGCAGTACTTC
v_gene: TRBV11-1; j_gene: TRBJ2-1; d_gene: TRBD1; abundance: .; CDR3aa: CASSPGTGEIDEQFF; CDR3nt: TGTGCCAGCAGCCCGGGGACAGGGGAGATTGATGAGCAGTTCTTC